The 28 T cell receptor beta chains listed next were all sequenced from one sample in a study of blood T cell repertoires in COVID-19 (TCRdb year 2020). Receptor amplification or capture employed the immunoSEQ multiplex PCR assay. The clones in this table, taken by TCRdb from immuneACCESS, are in-frame only. Not every clone is retained; where verified, under half of the shortfall comes from an unresolved V gene, and the cause of the rest is unknown. Across this sample there are fewer than 350,000 clones, with around 90% seen only once. 6.5% to 8% of the sample is taken by the ten largest. The sequenced material came from peripheral blood. Every receptor here comes from a woman aged 25 to 39 with COVID-19, enrolled during active disease.

This clone occurred a few times. V gene TRBV6-4 combines with J gene TRBJ2-2; 10 bases map to TRBD2. Losses at the gene ends were 0 bases for V and 6 bases for J; bases not matched to a gene: 1. Per the germline V gene, CDR1 is MRHNA and CDR2 is SNTAGT. This CDR3 has 15 amino acids. CDR3 nucleotides: TGTGCCAGCAGTGACTCAGCGGGAGGGCCCGGGGAGCTGTTTTTT. As protein: CASSDSAGGPGELFF.

The rearrangement uses TRBV11-2 and TRBJ1-1; possibly TRBD1 for D (6 bases). Germline-derived CDR1 and CDR2 are SGHAT and FQNNGV. The V end was cut by 4 bases, the J end by 1 base, with 10 bases between. The CDR3 is 14 residues long. This CDR3 reads CASSSRQANTEAFF. The CDR3 DNA reads TGTGCCAGCAGCTCAAGACAGGCGAACACTGAAGCTTTCTTT.

This chain uses TRBV5-6 with TRBJ1-1, with D hard to call. CDR3 size: 15 residues. Trimming removed 0 bases at V and 4 bases at J, with 13 bases between. The germline V gene encodes CDR1 SGHDT and CDR2 YYEEEE. This chain's CDR3 is CASSLEVGGGTEAFF. Here the CDR3 DNA reads TGTGCCAGCAGCTTGGAGGTCGGAGGAGGCACTGAAGCTTTCTTT.

The chain joins TRBV4-1 to TRBJ1-1; TRBD1 aligns across 10 bases. The CDR3 totals 16 residues. Germline V gene data show CDR1 as MGHRA and CDR2 as YSYEKL. V lost 4 bases to trimming and J lost 0 bases; unmatched junction nucleotides: 5. CDR3 coding DNA: TGCGCCAGCAGCCCGGGACAGGGGTTTTTGAACACTGAAGCTTTCTTT. This codes for CASSPGQGFLNTEAFF.

This chain links TRBV5-8 with TRBJ1-5; 8 positions match TRBD1. CDR1 SGHTS and CDR2 YDEGEE come from the germline V gene. The CDR3 contains 15 residues. The trim removed 4 bases at V and 7 bases at J, leaving 10 bases unmatched. The CDR3, as DNA: TGTGCCAGCAGCCCGGGACAGGCAACGGGGCAGCCCCAGCATTTT. Encoded protein: CASSPGQATGQPQHF.

There are a few counts of this clone. This sequence joins TRBV18 and TRBJ1-4; a possible D gene is TRBD1 (6 bases). Trimming left V 0 bases short and J 2 bases short, with 13 bases between. Per germline, CDR1 KGHSH and CDR2 LQKENI. The CDR3 runs to 17 residues. The CDR3 DNA follows: TGTGCCAGCTCACCACCCCAGGGGCGCGGGACTAATGAAAAACTGTTTTTT. Amino acids: CASSPPQGRGTNEKLFF.

V usage is TRBV23-1 and J usage is TRBJ2-7; 15 bases fit TRBD2. TRBV23-1 is treated as an ORF (open reading frame) with a function not yet certain. The CDR3 sequence is 22 residues long. V lost 0 bases to trimming and J lost 0 bases; unmatched junction nucleotides: 15. The CDR3 loop is CASSQSRGIPGLAGGSSYEQYF. The CDR3, as DNA: TGCGCCAGCAGTCAATCCAGGGGGATACCGGGACTAGCGGGAGGAAGCTCCTACGAGCAGTACTTC.

This clone was seen a single time. This chain joins TRBV5-8 and TRBJ2-1; D unresolved. Germline V gene sequence: CDR1 SGHTS, CDR2 YDEGEE. Trimming removed 1 base at V and 3 bases at J, with 14 bases between. The CDR3 length is 16 residues. DNA for the CDR3: TGTGCCAGCAGCTTGTATACGTCCGCTAACTACAATGAGCAGTTCTTC. As protein: CASSLYTSANYNEQFF.

The chain links TRBV11-2 to TRBJ2-4; 7 bases map to TRBD2. Germline loops: CDR1 SGHAT, CDR2 FQNNGV. Trimming cost V 4 bases and J 3 bases; bases outside gene matches: 6. The CDR3 is 15 amino acids. The CDR3 nucleotides are TGTGCCAGCAGCTCGGGGAGGGAGCGCAAAAACATTCAGTACTTC. It encodes CASSSGRERKNIQYF.

The J gene is TRBJ1-4, the V gene TRBV10-1; 8 bases line up with TRBD1. This CDR3 spans 15 amino acids. Trimming took 5 bases from V and 0 from J; bases not matched to a gene: 2. CDR1 and CDR2 from the germline V gene are WNHNN and SYGVQD (reference sequence). The chain's CDR3 is CASSSGGTTNEKLFF. The DNA of the CDR3 is TGCGCCAGCAGTTCAGGGGGCACAACTAATGAAAAACTGTTTTTT.

V and J are TRBV24-1 and TRBJ2-7; 8 bases map to TRBD2. The V gene end was trimmed by 6 bases and the J gene end by 3 bases; junction bases not matched to a gene: 3. The V gene's germline CDR1 is KGHDR and CDR2 SFDVKD. The length of the CDR3 is 13 residues. The CDR3 DNA follows: TGTGCCACCAGTCTCAGCGGGAGCTACGAGCAGTACTTC. Translated: CATSLSGSYEQYF.

The chain uses TRBV5-1 and TRBJ2-5; possible D gene TRBD1, 7 bases. Germline CDR1 reads SGHRS; CDR2 reads YFSETQ. The V and J ends lost 0 bases and 1 base respectively, with 10 bases between them. The CDR3 totals 15 residues. The CDR3 DNA reads as TGCGCCAGCAGCTTGGGACAGGGAGGCCAAGAGACCCAGTACTTC. As protein: CASSLGQGGQETQYF.

This clone was found once. V gene TRBV7-6 combines with J gene TRBJ2-5, with D tentatively TRBD1 (5 bases). The CDR3 length is 16 residues. V was cut by 1 base and J by 5 bases, with 17 bases left in between. Germline V CDR1 and CDR2: SGHVS, FNYEAQ. The CDR3 sequence: CASSLEGQVGRETQYF. DNA of the CDR3: TGTGCCAGCAGCTTAGAGGGGCAGGTTGGTAGGGAGACCCAGTACTTC.

The chain couples TRBV2 to TRBJ2-1, with TRBD2 matching over 8 bases. J was trimmed by 3 bases and V by 4 bases; bases with no gene match: 11. There are 17 residues in the CDR3. Germline CDR1 reads SNHLY; CDR2 reads FYNNEI. CDR3 sequence: CASSVLKRESLYNEQFF. CDR3 nucleotide sequence: TGTGCCAGCAGTGTCCTTAAGCGGGAGAGCCTCTACAATGAGCAGTTCTTC.

This clone came up once. The rearrangement links TRBV19 to TRBJ2-7, with 13 positions matching TRBD2. This CDR3 spans 15 amino acids. The germline V gene has CDR1 LNHDA and CDR2 SQIVND (reference sequence). V gave up 4 bases and J gave up 0 bases; unmatched junction bases: 0. This chain's CDR3 is CASSRTSGSSYEQYF. CDR3 bases: TGTGCCAGTAGTAGGACTAGCGGGAGCTCCTACGAGCAGTACTTC.

This clone has more than one count but fewer than ten. The chain has TRBV28 and TRBJ2-7, with a weak D call TRBD2 (6 bases). The CDR3 has 17 amino acids. The V and J ends lost 2 bases and 1 base respectively, with 18 bases between them. Looked up from germline, CDR1 is MDHEN and CDR2 is SYDVKM. CDR3 residues: CASSLEGGVDSSYEQYF. The CDR3 nucleotides are TGTGCCAGCAGTTTAGAAGGAGGGGTCGACAGTTCCTACGAGCAGTACTTC.

This sequence joins TRBV19 and TRBJ2-1; possible D gene TRBD2, 6 bases. V was cut by 5 bases and J by 4 bases, with 18 bases left in between. The germline V gene has CDR1 LNHDA and CDR2 SQIVND (reference sequence). The CDR3 is 16 amino acids. CDR3 loop: CASSRAGLAYYNEQFF. In DNA form, the CDR3 reads TGTGCCAGTAGTCGTGCAGGGCTAGCGTATTACAATGAGCAGTTCTTC. Looking up the rest from reference TRBV19 and TRBJ2-1 gives the full variable domain: DGGITQSPKYLFRKEGQNVTLSCEQNLNHDAMYWYRQDPGQGLRLIYYSQIVNDFQKGDIAEGYSVSREKKESFPLTVTSAQKNPTAFYLCASSRAGLAYYNEQFFGPGTRLTVL.

The chain combines TRBV3-1 (or the pseudogene TRBV3-2) with TRBJ1-1; the D is unclear. Trimming stripped 0 bases from V and 2 bases from J, with 7 bases between. The germline V gene has CDR1 LGHDT and CDR2 YNNKEL (reference sequence). The CDR3 totals 14 residues. The CDR3 loop is CASSQDVGNTEAFF. DNA of the CDR3: TGTGCCAGCAGCCAAGACGTCGGTAACACTGAAGCTTTCTTT.

The chain recombines TRBV21-1 with TRBJ2-1; the listed D gene, TRBD1, was not tested against the DNA. TRBV21-1 is labeled a pseudogene. The CDR3 contains 13 residues. The CDR3 coding sequence is TGTGCCAGCAGCATTCAGGATTACAATGAGCAGTTCTTC. Protein sequence: CASSIQDYNEQFF.

The rearrangement links TRBV4-1 to TRBJ2-1; 10 positions match TRBD2. CDR3 length equals 18 residues. Germline values: CDR1 MGHRA, CDR2 YSYEKL. Trimming took 1 base from V and 6 from J; bases not matched to a gene: 12. The CDR3 spells CASSQVSGRAFTGNEQFF. CDR3 sequence (DNA): TGCGCCAGCAGCCAAGTAAGCGGGAGGGCCTTTACGGGCAATGAGCAGTTCTTC.

The V call is TRBV28, the J call TRBJ2-2, with TRBD2 as a possible D gene (5 bases). This CDR3 region has 14 residues. V was clipped by 6 bases and J by 1 base, with 9 bases between them. Germline CDR1 and CDR2: MDHEN and SYDVKM. CDR3 protein: CASRGALNTGELFF. The CDR3 DNA reads TGTGCCAGCAGGGGAGCCCTGAACACCGGGGAGCTGTTTTTT.

The chain has TRBV12-3 or TRBV12-4 and TRBJ1-1; TRBD1 aligns across 9 bases. The length of the CDR3 is 13 residues. V was clipped by 6 bases and J by 6 bases; unmatched bases: 5. The CDR3 loop reads CASSLTGGSEAFF. The CDR3 DNA is TGTGCCAGCAGCTTGACAGGGGGATCTGAAGCTTTCTTT.

The V and J genes are TRBV3-1 (or the pseudogene TRBV3-2) and TRBJ1-1; D remains unclear. The CDR3 totals 13 residues. The V gene's germline CDR1 is LGHDT and CDR2 YNNKEL (reference sequence). Trimming cost V 4 bases and J 6 bases, with 12 bases left between them. The CDR3 nucleotides read TGTGCCAGCAGCCCGACTCCTACGCCTGAAGCTTTCTTT. It codes for CASSPTPTPEAFF.

The chain has TRBV27 and TRBJ1-2; 7 bases are shared with TRBD1. Germline CDR1 reads MNHEY; CDR2 reads SMNVEV (reference sequence). V shed 2 bases and J 4 bases; nucleotides not matched to a gene: 1. This CDR3 has 13 amino acids. CDR3 DNA sequence: TGTGCCAGCAGTTTAACAGGGGCCTATGGCTACACCTTC. It encodes CASSLTGAYGYTF.

The chain recombines TRBV6-6 with TRBJ1-5; tentatively, D is TRBD1 (6 bases). V lost 3 bases, J lost 6 bases, and 12 bases lay in between. Per germline, CDR1 MNHNY and CDR2 SVGAGI (reference sequence). The CDR3 runs to 14 residues. CDR3 loop: CASSYLGGSQPQHF. CDR3 nucleotide sequence: TGTGCCAGCAGTTATCTAGGGGGTTCTCAGCCCCAGCATTTT.

V is TRBV5-1 and J is TRBJ2-7, with TRBD1 identical over 9 bases. CDR3 length equals 15 residues. The V segment lost 4 bases and the J segment 5 bases; nucleotides outside the gene matches: 10. CDR1 is SGHRS and CDR2 is YFSETQ in the germline V gene. The CDR3 is CASSPEQGAGNEQYF. DNA of the CDR3: TGCGCCAGCAGCCCCGAACAGGGGGCCGGGAACGAGCAGTACTTC.

The chain couples TRBV19 to TRBJ1-2, with D perhaps matching TRBD1 (5 bases). CDR3 length: 16 residues. V was clipped by 1 base and J by 4 bases, with 16 bases between them. The V gene's germline CDR1 is LNHDA and CDR2 SQIVND (reference sequence). The CDR3 DNA reads TGTGCCAGTAGTATAGGGGGCGACACGATCCTCTATGGCTACACCTTC. Its translation is CASSIGGDTILYGYTF. The full variable domain, rest sourced from reference TRBV19 and TRBJ1-2, is DGGITQSPKYLFRKEGQNVTLSCEQNLNHDAMYWYRQDPGQGLRLIYYSQIVNDFQKGDIAEGYSVSREKKESFPLTVTSAQKNPTAFYLCASSIGGDTILYGYTFGSGTRLTVV.

As concerns this clone: At one boundary the junction diverges from the germline segment, which might be a read error. The gene calls are TRBV7-9 and TRBJ2-7; 8 nucleotides line up with TRBD1. CDR1 is SEHNR, CDR2 FQNEAQ, per germline (reference sequence). The CDR3 extends over 11 amino acids. CDR3 sequence reads: CASIDRTGPDF. The CDR3, as DNA: TGTGCCAGCATCGATCGGACAGGGCCGGACTTC.